Described below is a single TCR beta chain sequence and its context. This sample was included in a study of response to subunit inactivated influenza vaccine. Per germline, CDR1 MNHNS and CDR2 SASEGT. J lost 8 bases, V lost 6 bases, and 11 bases had no gene match. This CDR3 region has 15 residues. TCRdb redid the calling of the RT-PCR reads with MiXCR, one entry per CDR3 protein. The sample contains just under 550,000 distinct CDR3 sequences, under 30% of which appear only once. The same sample was also used in a study of T cells expressing NK-cell markers. Per that paper: The authors made TCR beta cDNA libraries by 5'RACE template switching. This switching added a universal primer site and UMIs. From sorted CD3+CD56+NKG2C+, CD3+CD56+NKG2C- and CD3+CD56-NKG2C+ T cells came the TCR beta repertoires. Questions lingered over whether expanded NKG2C+ T cell clones were HCMV-specific.

V and J are TRBV6-1 and TRBJ1-4, with 8 bases matching TRBD1. Specimen: CD4+ T cells sorted from PBMCs, collected roughly 12 days after vaccination. This receptor was identified in a man in his fifties who received an inactivated influenza vaccine. CDR3 coding DNA: TGTGCCAGCAGGCCGTCAGGGGGCGCCGGGGAAAAACTGTTTTTT. Protein: CASRPSGGAGEKLFF.